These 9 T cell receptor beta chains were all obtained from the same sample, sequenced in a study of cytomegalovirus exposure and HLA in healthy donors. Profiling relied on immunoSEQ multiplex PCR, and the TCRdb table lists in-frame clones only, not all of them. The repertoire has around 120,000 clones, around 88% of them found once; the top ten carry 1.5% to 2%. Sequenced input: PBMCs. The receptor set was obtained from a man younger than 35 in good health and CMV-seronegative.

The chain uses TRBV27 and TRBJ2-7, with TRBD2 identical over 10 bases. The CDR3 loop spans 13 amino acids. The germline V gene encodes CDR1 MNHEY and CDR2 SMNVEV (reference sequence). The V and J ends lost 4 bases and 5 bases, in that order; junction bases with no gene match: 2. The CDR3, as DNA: TGTGCCAGCAGTTGGCTAGCGGGGGACGAGCAGTACTTC. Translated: CASSWLAGDEQYF.

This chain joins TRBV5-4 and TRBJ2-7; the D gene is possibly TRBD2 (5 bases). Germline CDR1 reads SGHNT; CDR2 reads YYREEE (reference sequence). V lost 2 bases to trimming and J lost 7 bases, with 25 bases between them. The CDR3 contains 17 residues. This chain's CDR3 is CASSFDSLGRVRREQYF. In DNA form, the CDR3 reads TGTGCCAGCAGCTTCGACTCATTAGGGAGAGTACGAAGGGAGCAGTACTTC.

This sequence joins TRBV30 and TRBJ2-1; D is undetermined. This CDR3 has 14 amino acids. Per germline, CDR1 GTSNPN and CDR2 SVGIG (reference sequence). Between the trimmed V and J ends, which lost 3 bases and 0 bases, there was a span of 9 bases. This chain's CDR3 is CAWRHYFSYNEQFF. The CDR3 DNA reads TGTGCCTGGAGACACTACTTCTCCTACAATGAGCAGTTCTTC.

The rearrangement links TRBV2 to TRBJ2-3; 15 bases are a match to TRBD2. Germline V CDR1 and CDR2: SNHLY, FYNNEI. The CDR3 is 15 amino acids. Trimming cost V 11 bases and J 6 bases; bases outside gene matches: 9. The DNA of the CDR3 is TGTGCCTGTAGATCCGGGACTAGCGGGAGGGATACGCAGTATTTT. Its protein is CACRSGTSGRDTQYF.

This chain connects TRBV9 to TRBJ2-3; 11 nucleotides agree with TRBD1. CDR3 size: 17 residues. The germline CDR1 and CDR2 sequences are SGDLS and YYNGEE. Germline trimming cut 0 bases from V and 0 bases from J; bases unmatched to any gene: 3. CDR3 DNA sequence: TGTGCCAGCAGCGTAGTGGGACAGGGGGTGAGCACAGATACGCAGTATTTT. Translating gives CASSVVGQGVSTDTQYF.

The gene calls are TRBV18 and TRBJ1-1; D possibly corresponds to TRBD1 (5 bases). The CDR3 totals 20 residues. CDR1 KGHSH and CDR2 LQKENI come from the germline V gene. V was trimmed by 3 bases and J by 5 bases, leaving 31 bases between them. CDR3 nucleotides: TGTGCCAGCTCACCCAACCTAGGTGGAGCAGGGAATATAAAGGTGACTGAAGCTTTCTTT. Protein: CASSPNLGGAGNIKVTEAFF. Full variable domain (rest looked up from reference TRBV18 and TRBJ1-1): NAGVMQNPRHLVRRRGQEARLRCSPMKGHSHVYWYRQLPEEGLKFMVYLQKENIIDESGMPKERFSAEFPKEGPSILRIQQVVRGDSAAYFCASSPNLGGAGNIKVTEAFFGQGTRLTVV.

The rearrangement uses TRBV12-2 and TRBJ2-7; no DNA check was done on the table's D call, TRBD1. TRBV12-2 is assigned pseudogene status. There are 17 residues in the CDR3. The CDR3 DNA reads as TGTGCAAGTCGCTTAGCGCAAAGCCGGGACAGGGGCTACGAGCAGTACTTC. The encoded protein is CASRLAQSRDRGYEQYF.

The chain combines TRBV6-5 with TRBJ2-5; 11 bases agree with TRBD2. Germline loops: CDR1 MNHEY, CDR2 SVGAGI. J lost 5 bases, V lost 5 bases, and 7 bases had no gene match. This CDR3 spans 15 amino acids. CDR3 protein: CASSLGTSGGETQYF. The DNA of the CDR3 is TGTGCCAGCAGTCTGGGGACTAGCGGCGGGGAGACCCAGTACTTC.

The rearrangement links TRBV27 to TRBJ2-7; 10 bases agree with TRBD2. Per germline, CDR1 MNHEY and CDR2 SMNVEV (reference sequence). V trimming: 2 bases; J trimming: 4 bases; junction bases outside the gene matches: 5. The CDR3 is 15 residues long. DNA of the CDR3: TGTGCCAGCAGTTTAGGTCTAGCGGGGGATTACGAGCAGTACTTC. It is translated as CASSLGLAGDYEQYF.